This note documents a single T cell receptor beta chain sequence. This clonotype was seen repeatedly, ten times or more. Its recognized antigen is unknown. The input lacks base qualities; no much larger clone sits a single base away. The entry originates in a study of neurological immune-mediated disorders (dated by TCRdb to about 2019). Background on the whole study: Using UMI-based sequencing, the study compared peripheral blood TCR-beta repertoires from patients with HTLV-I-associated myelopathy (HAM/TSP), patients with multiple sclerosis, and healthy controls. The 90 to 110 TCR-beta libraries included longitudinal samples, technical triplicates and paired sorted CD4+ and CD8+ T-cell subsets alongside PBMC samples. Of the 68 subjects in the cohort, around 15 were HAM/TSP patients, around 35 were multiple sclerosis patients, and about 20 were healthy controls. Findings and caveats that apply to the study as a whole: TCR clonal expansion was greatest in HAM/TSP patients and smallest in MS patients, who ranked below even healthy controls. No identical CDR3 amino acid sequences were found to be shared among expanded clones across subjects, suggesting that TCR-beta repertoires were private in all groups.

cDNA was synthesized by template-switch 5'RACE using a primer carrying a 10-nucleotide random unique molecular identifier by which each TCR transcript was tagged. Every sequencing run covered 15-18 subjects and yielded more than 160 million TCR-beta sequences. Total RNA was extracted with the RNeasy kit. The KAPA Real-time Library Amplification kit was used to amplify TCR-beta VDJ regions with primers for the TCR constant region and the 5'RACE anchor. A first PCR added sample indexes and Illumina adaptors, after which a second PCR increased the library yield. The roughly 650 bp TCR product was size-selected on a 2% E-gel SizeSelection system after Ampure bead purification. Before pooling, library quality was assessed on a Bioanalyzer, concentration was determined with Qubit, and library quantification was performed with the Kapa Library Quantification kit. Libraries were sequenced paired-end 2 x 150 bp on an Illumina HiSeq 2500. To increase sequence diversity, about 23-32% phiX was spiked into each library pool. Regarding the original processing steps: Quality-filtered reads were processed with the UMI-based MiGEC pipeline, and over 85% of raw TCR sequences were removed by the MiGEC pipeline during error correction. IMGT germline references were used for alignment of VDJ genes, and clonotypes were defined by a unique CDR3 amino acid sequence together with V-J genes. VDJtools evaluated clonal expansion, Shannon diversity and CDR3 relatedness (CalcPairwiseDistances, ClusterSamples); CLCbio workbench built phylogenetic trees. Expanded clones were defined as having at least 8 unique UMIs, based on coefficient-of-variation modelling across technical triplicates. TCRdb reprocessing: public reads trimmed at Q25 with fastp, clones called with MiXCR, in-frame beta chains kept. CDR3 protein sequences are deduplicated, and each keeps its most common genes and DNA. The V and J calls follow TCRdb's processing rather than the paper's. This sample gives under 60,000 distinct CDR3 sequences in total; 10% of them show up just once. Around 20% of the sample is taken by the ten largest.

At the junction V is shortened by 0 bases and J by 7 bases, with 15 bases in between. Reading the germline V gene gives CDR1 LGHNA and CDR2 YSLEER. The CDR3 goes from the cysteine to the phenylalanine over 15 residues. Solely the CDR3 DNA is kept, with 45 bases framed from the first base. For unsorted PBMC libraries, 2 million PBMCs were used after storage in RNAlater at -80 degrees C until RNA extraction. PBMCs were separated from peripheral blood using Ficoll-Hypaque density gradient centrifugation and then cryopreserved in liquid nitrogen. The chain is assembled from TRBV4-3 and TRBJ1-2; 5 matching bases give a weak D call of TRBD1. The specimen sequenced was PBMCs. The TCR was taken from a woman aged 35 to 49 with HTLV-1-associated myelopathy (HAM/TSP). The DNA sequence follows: TGCGCCAGCAGCCAAGATTCAGGCAGGGAGGGTGGCTACACCTTC. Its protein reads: CASSQDSGREGGYTF.